The 8 T cell receptor beta chains given below trace back to one sample, sequenced in a study of cytotoxic CD8 clonotypes in ibrutinib-treated CLL. TCRdb's copy holds only in-frame clones and misses some; the assay was immunoSEQ multiplex PCR. The repertoire consists of 150,000 to 200,000 clones, with over 60% occurring once and the leading ten covering roughly 13%. Sample: PBMCs, taken after 24 months of ibrutinib treatment. These receptors all stem from a human donor with chronic lymphocytic leukemia.

The V call is TRBV28, the J call TRBJ1-5; 7 positions match TRBD1. The CDR3 extends over 16 amino acids. Germline trimming cut 5 bases from V and 9 bases from J; bases unmatched to any gene: 16. Germline CDR1 MDHEN, CDR2 SYDVKM. The CDR3 nucleotides read TGTGCCAGCAGTCGAAACGCGGGACAGAGTTTCTTGCCCCAGCATTTT. Protein product: CASSRNAGQSFLPQHF. Variable domain in full (rest from reference TRBV28 and TRBJ1-5): DVKVTQSSRYLVKRTGEKVFLECVQDMDHENMFWYRQDPGLGLRLIYFSYDVKMKEKGDIPEGYSVSREKKERFSLILESASTNQTSMYLCASSRNAGQSFLPQHFGDGTRLSIL.

The chain has TRBV5-4 and TRBJ2-1, with D perhaps matching TRBD2 (5 bases). The germline CDR1 and CDR2 sequences are SGHNT and YYREEE (reference sequence). Trimming took off 4 bases at V and 0 bases at J, with 8 bases between the two ends. CDR3 length: 14 residues. The CDR3 protein is CASSPRGSYNEQFF. As DNA, the CDR3 is TGTGCCAGCAGCCCCCGGGGCTCCTACAATGAGCAGTTCTTC.

This chain uses TRBV2 with TRBJ1-1; D unclear. CDR3 size: 13 residues. Germline CDR1 SNHLY, CDR2 FYNNEI. Trimming cost V 4 bases and J 1 base, with 7 bases left between them. The CDR3, as DNA: TGTGCCAGCAGTGTAGGCCCGAACACTGAAGCTTTCTTT. Amino acids: CASSVGPNTEAFF.

This rearrangement joins TRBV27 to TRBJ2-1; 8 nucleotides agree with TRBD1. Germline trimming cut 5 bases from V and 3 bases from J; bases unmatched to any gene: 6. The CDR3 contains 15 residues. The V gene's germline CDR1 is MNHEY and CDR2 SMNVEV (reference sequence). DNA for the CDR3: TGTGCCAGCAGTCTCGGACAGGGTAACTACAATGAGCAGTTCTTC. This translates into CASSLGQGNYNEQFF.

J is TRBJ1-3 and V is TRBV30; D is undetermined. The CDR3 length is 16 residues. The germline CDR1 and CDR2 sequences are GTSNPN and SVGIG (reference sequence). The V gene lost 2 bases and the J gene lost 2 bases, with 16 bases spanning the gap. The CDR3 DNA reads as TGTGCCTGGAGTTTCCTTGGTCGTTCACCTGGAAACACCATATATTTT. It yields the protein CAWSFLGRSPGNTIYF.

The J gene is TRBJ1-5, the V gene TRBV19; possible D gene TRBD1, 5 bases. From germline, CDR1 is LNHDA and CDR2 SQIVND (reference sequence). The CDR3 runs 13 residues. The ends were cut back, 8 bases at V and 0 bases at J, with 8 bases in the middle. CDR3: CASGDFSNQPQHF. The CDR3 nucleotides are TGTGCCAGTGGGGACTTTAGCAATCAGCCCCAGCATTTT.

This clone has a handful of counts. This rearrangement joins TRBV9 to TRBJ1-2, with D hard to call. Per the germline V gene, CDR1 is SGDLS and CDR2 is YYNGEE. Trimming removed 0 bases at V and 5 bases at J, with 8 bases between. This CDR3 comprises 13 residues. CDR3 nucleotides: TGTGCCAGCAGCGTAGACCCGGGTTATGGCTACACCTTC. Its protein product is CASSVDPGYGYTF.

The CDR3, as DNA: TGTGCCAGTAAATGGGGGGCTGATGGAAACACCATATATTTT. Amino acids: CASKWGADGNTIYF. The V gene is TRBV11-2, the J gene TRBJ1-3, with a tentative D call TRBD1 (6 bases). The V gene lost 9 bases and the J gene lost 3 bases, with 15 bases spanning the gap. Germline V lookup: CDR1 SGHAT, CDR2 FQNNGV. The CDR3 contains 14 residues.